Following are 15 T cell receptor beta chains from one sample sequenced in a study of cytomegalovirus exposure and HLA in healthy donors. Generated by immunoSEQ multiplex PCR, the TCRdb table keeps only in-frame clones and is missing some. Among under 100,000 clones listed, 95% to 96% were seen once. Sequenced: PBMCs. The origin of the receptors is a woman aged 18-29 years in good health and CMV-seronegative.

This clone was counted between two and nine times. This chain connects TRBV10-3 to TRBJ2-7; D may be TRBD2 (6 bases). This CDR3 is built from 13 residues. Trimming took 10 bases from V and 2 from J, leaving 15 bases between them. The germline CDR1 and CDR2 sequences are ENHRY and SYGVKD. CDR3 bases: TGTGCCACCATGGGAGGACTTACCTACGAGCAGTACTTC. Residues: CATMGGLTYEQYF.

The CDR3 DNA reads as TGTGCCAGTAGTATTCGGCAGGCCCCCACACAAGAGACCCAGTACTTC. The encoded protein is CASSIRQAPTQETQYF. The genes are TRBV19 and TRBJ2-5; D is undetermined. CDR1 and CDR2 (germline): LNHDA, SQIVND (reference sequence). This CDR3 has 16 residues. Trimming cost V 3 bases and J 2 bases, with 16 bases left between them. Complete variable domain (other parts from reference TRBV19 and TRBJ2-5): DGGITQSPKYLFRKEGQNVTLSCEQNLNHDAMYWYRQDPGQGLRLIYYSQIVNDFQKGDIAEGYSVSREKKESFPLTVTSAQKNPTAFYLCASSIRQAPTQETQYFGPGTRLLVL.

The chain joins TRBV10-1 to TRBJ2-3; the D gene is possibly TRBD2 (6 bases). Germline CDR1 and CDR2: WNHNN and SYGVQD (reference sequence). V was shortened by 6 bases and J by 2 bases, with 12 bases between the two germline ends. The CDR3 totals 14 residues. The CDR3 DNA is TGCGCCAGCAGCCGGCGGGAAAACACAGATACGCAGTATTTT. It yields the protein CASSRRENTDTQYF.

The chain joins TRBV7-6 to TRBJ2-5; TRBD2 aligns across 10 bases. The CDR3 length is 17 residues. After removal of 1 base from V and 3 bases from J, the junction contained 8 bases not matched to a gene. CDR1 is SGHVS, CDR2 FNYEAQ, per germline. This CDR3 reads CASSLEWSLAGEETQYF. As DNA, the CDR3 is TGTGCCAGCAGCTTAGAATGGAGTCTAGCGGGAGAAGAGACCCAGTACTTC.

In its sample, this clone is medium-sized (0.01 to 0.1%). The rearrangement links TRBV25-1 to TRBJ2-7, with D possibly TRBD2 on 6 matching bases. CDR1 MGHDK and CDR2 SYGVNS come from the germline V gene. CDR3 length: 11 amino acids. V lost 8 bases and J 6 bases, leaving 11 bases between the germline ends. CDR3 sequence reads: CASPVLAEQYF. The CDR3 bases are TGTGCCAGCCCCGTACTAGCCGAGCAGTACTTC.

The genes are TRBV4-1 and TRBJ1-1; 9 positions match TRBD1. Germline V gene data show CDR1 as MGHRA and CDR2 as YSYEKL. V lost 1 base, J lost 4 bases, and 7 bases stayed unmatched. This CDR3 has 16 residues. The CDR3 region is CASSQVLTGGTTEAFF. The CDR3 DNA is TGCGCCAGCAGCCAAGTCCTGACAGGGGGGACCACTGAAGCTTTCTTT.

In DNA form, the CDR3 reads TGTGCCAGCAGCTCTCCCAGGGGGCTGCTGGGGGAAGAGACCCAGTACTTC. It yields the protein CASSSPRGLLGEETQYF. The chain is built from TRBV7-9 and TRBJ2-5; 8 bases agree with TRBD1. Germline V CDR1 and CDR2: SEHNR, FQNEAQ (reference sequence). The trim removed 4 bases at V and 3 bases at J, leaving 13 bases unmatched. This CDR3 contains 17 residues.

This chain connects TRBV15 to TRBJ2-1; TRBD1 agrees at 10 bases. The CDR3 totals 14 residues. The J segment lost 6 bases and the V segment lost 1 base, leaving 0 bases of the junction unmatched. Germline loops: CDR1 LNHNV, CDR2 YYDKDF (reference sequence). The CDR3 region is CATSRGQGANEQFF. The CDR3 region has the DNA TGTGCCACCAGCAGAGGACAGGGGGCCAATGAGCAGTTCTTC.

This chain connects TRBV16 to TRBJ1-2; D unclear. The CDR3 covers 14 residues. Germline CDR1 reads KGHSY; CDR2 reads FQNENV. V was shortened by 4 bases and J by 8 bases, with 17 bases between the two germline ends. In DNA form, the CDR3 reads TGTGCCAGCAGCCCATCCGGCGGGCCGGGAGGCTACACCTTC. This codes for CASSPSGGPGGYTF. Using reference TRBV16 and TRBJ1-2 for the parts outside the CDR3, the full variable domain is GEEVAQTPKHLVRGEGQKAKLYCAPIKGHSYVFWYQQVLKNEFKFLISFQNENVFDETGMPKERFSAKCLPNSPCSLEIQATKLEDSAVYFCASSPSGGPGGYTFGSGTRLTVV.

This sequence joins TRBV11-2 and TRBJ2-7, with 8 bases identical to TRBD2. This CDR3 region has 15 residues. Unmatched junction bases numbered 6, after V lost 3 bases and J lost 2 bases. Germline V gene data show CDR1 as SGHAT and CDR2 as FQNNGV. CDR3 sequence (DNA): TGTGCCAGCAGCTTCGGGGGGGGAACAACCTACGAGCAGTACTTC. Amino acids: CASSFGGGTTYEQYF.

The rearrangement links TRBV6-5 to TRBJ2-7; 10 bases line up with TRBD2. Germline CDR1 and CDR2: MNHEY and SVGAGI. J lost 2 bases, V lost 0 bases, and 4 bases had no gene match. This CDR3 is 16 amino acids long. CDR3 sequence (DNA): TGTGCCAGCAGTTACTCACGACTAGCGGGCGCCTACGAGCAGTACTTC. Its translation: CASSYSRLAGAYEQYF.

The table lists this clone with a count of one. The chain combines TRBV9 with TRBJ2-5; weak D call: TRBD1 (9 bases). CDR1 and CDR2 (germline): SGDLS, YYNGEE. CDR3 length equals 19 residues. Trimming stripped 0 bases from V and 5 bases from J, with 26 bases between. CDR3 nucleotides: TGTGCCAGCAGCGTAGAGGACGGACGTGGACAGGGGACTAGGGAGACCCAGTACTTC. This gives the protein CASSVEDGRGQGTRETQYF.

V is TRBV2 and J is TRBJ2-4; the match to TRBD2 covers 8 bases. The length of the CDR3 is 17 residues. The junction had 14 bases not matched to a gene; V was cut back by 7 bases and J by 3 bases. Germline assignment: CDR1 SNHLY and CDR2 FYNNEI. The DNA of the CDR3 is TGTGCCAGCATAGGTCGGCCTAGCGGGCCCCTCAAAAACATTCAGTACTTC. Translating gives CASIGRPSGPLKNIQYF.

This clone was observed once. The chain is built from TRBV2 and TRBJ2-7, with D maybe TRBD1 (5 bases). V was clipped by 10 bases and J by 2 bases, with 18 bases between them. The germline gives CDR1 SNHLY, CDR2 FYNNEI. The CDR3 runs 14 residues. As DNA, the CDR3 is TGTGCCACCGCTCCGTCAGGGCCAACCTACGAGCAGTACTTC. Translating it yields CATAPSGPTYEQYF.

This clone was detected once. The chain employs TRBV28 and TRBJ2-7; D might be TRBD1 (5 bases). The V gene's germline CDR1 is MDHEN and CDR2 SYDVKM. The length of the CDR3 is 12 residues. Trimming shortened V by 5 bases and J by 3 bases, and 8 bases separated the two germline ends. The DNA for the CDR3 is TGTGCCAGCAGTACTCAGGGCTACGAGCAGTACTTC. It yields the protein CASSTQGYEQYF.